A single sample gave rise to the 14 T cell receptor beta chains below, sequenced in a study of shared clonotypes between healthy human individuals. The data were produced by immunoSEQ multiplex PCR, yet TCRdb's version contains in-frame clones alone and is incomplete. The sample yields just over 2,000,000 clones, 85% to 95% seen once. Specimen: naive CD4+ T cells sorted from blood. Subset reported: CD45RA+ positively selected. The receptors stem from a man younger than 35 in good health.

This chain uses TRBV5-1 with TRBJ2-3; 7 bases are a match to TRBD2. Looked up from germline, CDR1 is SGHRS and CDR2 is YFSETQ. CDR3 length: 15 residues. The V and J ends lost 1 base and 1 base, in that order; junction bases with no gene match: 3. The CDR3 here is CASSLKLAGTDTQYF. The CDR3 region has the DNA TGCGCCAGCAGCTTGAAGCTAGCGGGCACAGATACGCAGTATTTT.

The V and J genes are TRBV30 and TRBJ1-3; 7 bases map to TRBD1. This CDR3 is 17 amino acids long. Germline V gene lookup returns CDR1 GTSNPN and CDR2 SVGIG (reference sequence). The V and J ends lost 0 bases and 0 bases, in that order; junction bases with no gene match: 8. The CDR3 reads CAWSVRPGGSSGNTIYF. The CDR3 DNA reads TGTGCCTGGAGTGTAAGACCAGGGGGGAGCTCTGGAAACACCATATATTTT.

V usage is TRBV9 and J usage is TRBJ2-7; D could derive from TRBD1 or TRBD2 (6 bases each). Germline V CDR1 and CDR2: SGDLS, YYNGEE. The CDR3 length is 14 residues. The V end was cut by 4 bases, the J end by 6 bases, with 17 bases between. CDR3 in amino acids: CASSPRQAGGEQYF. For the CDR3, the DNA is TGTGCCAGCAGCCCAAGACAGGCCGGGGGCGAGCAGTACTTC.

In its sample, this clone was seen a few times. The identical CDR3 is also encoded by other nucleotide sequences in the sample. The rearrangement uses TRBV18 and TRBJ1-1; maybe TRBD1 (5 bases). Germline V gene lookup returns CDR1 KGHSH and CDR2 LQKENI. Trimming shortened V by 11 bases and J by 1 base, and 11 bases separated the two germline ends. This CDR3 region has 12 residues. The CDR3 DNA sequence: TGTGCCTCTTTGGGGGGGAACACTGAAGCTTTCTTT. It specifies CASLGGNTEAFF.

The chain has TRBV2 and TRBJ1-4; no clear D. Trimming removed 6 bases from V and 8 bases from J, with 13 bases in between. The CDR3 spans 13 residues. Germline CDR1 reads SNHLY; CDR2 reads FYNNEI. The CDR3 DNA is TGTGCCAGCAGCGGGGAGGGTGGGGAAAAACTGTTTTTT. Its protein is CASSGEGGEKLFF.

Remarks on this clone: Other DNA variants within this sample encode the same CDR3. The genes are TRBV2 and TRBJ2-1; TRBD2 aligns across 13 bases. The V gene's germline CDR1 is SNHLY and CDR2 FYNNEI. The CDR3 contains 15 residues. The ends lost 7 bases at V and 4 bases at J; junction bases unmatched: 4. The CDR3, as DNA: TGTGCCAGCAACCCACTAGCGGGGGGGTACAATGAGCAGTTCTTC. Its translation: CASNPLAGGYNEQFF.

V gene TRBV15 combines with J gene TRBJ2-7, with D possibly TRBD1 on 5 matching bases. V gave up 0 bases and J gave up 6 bases, with 12 bases separating them. This CDR3 is 14 amino acids long. From germline, CDR1 is LNHNV and CDR2 YYDKDF (reference sequence). The CDR3 sequence is CATSRETGRGEQYF. Written as DNA, the CDR3 is TGTGCCACCAGCAGAGAAACGGGTAGGGGCGAGCAGTACTTC.

V gene TRBV6-5 combines with J gene TRBJ1-4, with 8 nucleotides matching TRBD1. The V gene end was trimmed by 4 bases and the J gene end by 8 bases; junction bases not matched to a gene: 9. This CDR3 has 15 residues. Germline assignment: CDR1 MNHEY and CDR2 SVGAGI. The CDR3 nucleotides read TGTGCCAGCAGTTCCCGACAGGGGAGTGGAGAAAAACTGTTTTTT. The encoded protein is CASSSRQGSGEKLFF.

The chain employs TRBV7-2 and TRBJ2-5; 12 bases line up with TRBD2. Looked up from germline, CDR1 is SGHTA and CDR2 is FQGNSA. The CDR3 spans 16 residues. V lost 5 bases and J lost 4; bases outside the gene matches: 8. CDR3 nucleotide sequence: TGTGCCAGCAGCCTCCGACTAGCGGGAGAGGGAGAGACCCAGTACTTC. Translating gives CASSLRLAGEGETQYF.

This clone was observed a handful of times. This chain links TRBV7-2 with TRBJ2-1; 8 positions agree with TRBD2. Germline loops: CDR1 SGHTA, CDR2 FQGNSA. The CDR3 contains 14 residues. The junction had 8 bases not matched to a gene; V was cut back by 4 bases and J by 9 bases. The CDR3 spells CASSYSAGESEQFF. The CDR3 nucleotides read TGTGCCAGCAGCTATTCAGCGGGAGAAAGTGAGCAGTTCTTC.

The J gene is TRBJ2-3, the V gene TRBV4-1, with no clear D. With 1 base removed from V and 0 bases from J, the gap between germline ends came to 5 bases. Per germline, CDR1 MGHRA and CDR2 YSYEKL. This CDR3 has 14 amino acids. The CDR3 sequence is CASSQGVSTDTQYF. DNA for the CDR3: TGCGCCAGCAGCCAAGGTGTCAGCACAGATACGCAGTATTTT.

The genes are TRBV6-1 and TRBJ1-5, with a tentative D call TRBD1 (5 bases). CDR1 and CDR2 from the germline V gene are MNHNS and SASEGT. The CDR3 is 14 residues long. V was clipped by 7 bases and J by 1 base, with 11 bases between them. The CDR3 sequence is CASKGHESNQPQHF. The CDR3 bases are TGTGCCAGCAAAGGACACGAAAGCAATCAGCCCCAGCATTTT.

This clone has only one observation. V usage is TRBV5-1 and J usage is TRBJ2-7, with 7 positions matching TRBD1. The CDR3 is 14 amino acids. Germline V gene data show CDR1 as SGHRS and CDR2 as YFSETQ. J was trimmed by 5 bases and V by 3 bases; bases with no gene match: 8. This CDR3 is CASSSLPGQDEQYF. CDR3 in DNA: TGCGCCAGCAGCTCGCTCCCTGGACAGGACGAGCAGTACTTC.

This chain links TRBV9 with TRBJ1-3; TRBD1 agrees at 8 bases. V shed 0 bases and J 2 bases; nucleotides not matched to a gene: 7. The CDR3 contains 17 residues. CDR1 SGDLS and CDR2 YYNGEE come from the germline V gene. This chain's CDR3 is CASSVGPGGQAGNTIYF. The CDR3 nucleotides read TGTGCCAGCAGCGTAGGACCAGGGGGCCAGGCTGGAAACACCATATATTTT.